These T cell receptor beta chains were read from a single sample in a study of radiation and T cells in renal cell carcinoma. Sequenced by immunoSEQ multiplex PCR; TCRdb stores in-frame clones only, minus some. Among some 130,000 clones listed, roughly four fifths were seen once. This sample comprised blood, obtained from a patient whose treatment included radiotherapy and nephrectomy. These TCRs come from a woman in her sixties with renal cell carcinoma. The CDR3 runs from the conserved cysteine through the conserved F or W. The D gene is left open where the match is weak. The size entry is marked missing in some rows and otherwise reads once, few, many or a size class.

abundance: -
d_gene: -
v_gene: TRBV9
j_gene: TRBJ1-1
CDR3aa: CASSVASNTEAFF
CDR3nt: TGTGCCAGCAGCGTAGCTAGTAACACTGAAGCTTTCTTT

abundance: -
d_gene: -
v_gene: TRBV25-1
j_gene: TRBJ2-1
CDR3aa: CASSDQFWRNEQFF
CDR3nt: TGTGCCAGCAGTGACCAGTTCTGGAGAAATGAGCAGTTCTTC

abundance: once
d_gene: TRBD1
v_gene: TRBV27
j_gene: TRBJ1-3
CDR3aa: CASSTGISGNTIYF
CDR3nt: TGTGCCAGCTCGACAGGGATCTCTGGAAACACCATATATTTT

abundance: -
d_gene: TRBD1
v_gene: TRBV28
j_gene: TRBJ2-5
CDR3aa: CASSLQGRGYQETQYF
CDR3nt: TGTGCCAGCAGTTTACAAGGCAGGGGGTACCAAGAGACCCAGTACTTC

abundance: -
d_gene: -
v_gene: TRBV19
j_gene: TRBJ1-2
CDR3aa: CASSIGPESSYGYTF
CDR3nt: TGTGCCAGTAGTATAGGCCCAGAAAGCAGCTATGGCTACACCTTC

abundance: -
d_gene: -
v_gene: TRBV5-1
j_gene: TRBJ2-7
CDR3aa: CASSLSGQGEQYF
CDR3nt: TGCGCCAGCAGCTTGTCAGGGCAAGGCGAGCAGTACTTC

abundance: -
d_gene: TRBD1
v_gene: TRBV29-1
j_gene: TRBJ1-2
CDR3aa: CSVWTGLNYGYTF
CDR3nt: TGCAGCGTCTGGACAGGGCTGAACTATGGCTACACCTTC

abundance: -
d_gene: -
v_gene: TRBV28
j_gene: TRBJ1-4
CDR3aa: CASQRGEKLFF
CDR3nt: TGTGCCAGCCAGCGAGGAGAAAAACTGTTTTTT

abundance: -
d_gene: -
v_gene: TRBV5-1
j_gene: TRBJ1-2
CDR3aa: CASSYPTRPSGGYTF
CDR3nt: TGCGCCAGCAGCTACCCGACACGTCCTTCAGGTGGCTACACCTTC

abundance: -
d_gene: TRBD1
v_gene: TRBV5-5
j_gene: TRBJ1-4
CDR3aa: CASSSLGQGGEKLFF
CDR3nt: TGTGCCAGCAGCTCGCTGGGACAGGGCGGTGAAAAACTGTTTTTT

abundance: -
d_gene: -
v_gene: TRBV4-1
j_gene: TRBJ2-3
CDR3aa: CASSLSKGGRAGTDTQYF
CDR3nt: TGCGCCAGCAGCCTTTCAAAAGGGGGGAGGGCCGGCACAGATACGCAGTATTTT

abundance: -
d_gene: -
v_gene: TRBV19
j_gene: TRBJ1-1
CDR3aa: CASRLVETNTEAFF
CDR3nt: TGTGCCAGCCGTTTAGTGGAGACCAACACTGAAGCTTTCTTT

abundance: few
d_gene: -
v_gene: TRBV9
j_gene: TRBJ1-1
CDR3aa: CASSPQMFMNTEAFF
CDR3nt: TGTGCCAGCAGCCCTCAGATGTTCATGAACACTGAAGCTTTCTTT

abundance: -
d_gene: TRBD1
v_gene: TRBV19
j_gene: TRBJ2-5
CDR3aa: CASSTPGTGWETQYF
CDR3nt: TGTGCCAGTAGTACCCCCGGGACAGGGTGGGAGACCCAGTACTTC

abundance: -
d_gene: TRBD1
v_gene: TRBV19
j_gene: TRBJ1-3
CDR3aa: CASEKDRGLSTTSGNTIYF
CDR3nt: TGTGCCAGCGAGAAAGACAGGGGGCTCTCAACGACTTCTGGAAACACCATATATTTT

abundance: -
d_gene: -
v_gene: TRBV30
j_gene: TRBJ1-2
CDR3aa: CAWRLRAGTTNYGYTF
CDR3nt: TGTGCCTGGAGGCTTAGGGCAGGGACCACTAACTATGGCTACACCTTC

abundance: -
d_gene: -
v_gene: TRBV28
j_gene: TRBJ1-1
CDR3aa: CASTLGQVDTEAFF
CDR3nt: TGTGCCAGCACCCTGGGGCAGGTAGACACTGAAGCTTTCTTT

abundance: -
d_gene: -
v_gene: TRBV5-4
j_gene: TRBJ2-7
CDR3aa: CASSLADVEQYF
CDR3nt: TGTGCCAGCAGCTTGGCCGACGTAGAGCAGTACTTC